This is a list of T cell receptor beta chains from one sample in a study of T-cell memory formation after mild COVID-19. TCRdb re-called the 5' RACE reads through MiXCR, storing one row per CDR3 protein. The sample comprises roughly 40,000 distinct CDR3 sequences, roughly 8% of which are singletons, and roughly 1.4% rests with the top ten. Material: PBMCs or a T cell subset sorted from them (not recorded which). These receptor sequences come from a man aged 18 to 30 who had mild COVID-19 (a few samples of this study predate the infection). Cell type and time point are not known. The CDR3 runs from the conserved cysteine through the conserved F or W. The D gene is left open where the match is weak. For some rows the clone size is stated as once, few or many, or as a class when expanded; others skip it.

size: NA; length: 15; J: TRBJ2-4; D: TRBD1; V: TRBV4-1; CDR3: CASSAGPGGADIQYF; DNA: TGCGCCAGCAGCGCGGGTCCAGGGGGCGCGGACATTCAGTACTTC
size: many; length: 16; J: TRBJ2-3; D: TRBD2; V: TRBV9; CDR3: CASSLRLAGGPDTQYF; DNA: TGTGCCAGCAGCCTCCGACTGGCGGGGGGGCCAGATACGCAGTATTTT
size: few; length: 15; J: TRBJ2-1; D: TRBD1; V: TRBV7-2; CDR3: CASSLAGTVNHEQFF; DNA: TGTGCCAGCAGCTTAGCGGGGACAGTGAATCATGAGCAGTTCTTC
size: NA; length: 16; J: TRBJ2-2; D: TRBD2; V: TRBV5-1; CDR3: CASSLGVAGVTGELFF; DNA: TGCGCCAGCAGCTTGGGAGTAGCGGGGGTAACCGGGGAGCTGTTTTTT
size: NA; length: 13; J: TRBJ2-1; D: NA; V: TRBV7-7; CDR3: CASSRDKYNEQFF; DNA: TGTGCTAGCAGCCGGGACAAATACAATGAGCAGTTCTTC
size: NA; length: 13; J: TRBJ2-1; D: TRBD2; V: TRBV18; CDR3: CASSPWTSNEQFF; DNA: TGTGCCAGCTCACCATGGACTAGCAATGAGCAGTTCTTC
size: few; length: 16; J: TRBJ2-1; D: NA; V: TRBV7-2; CDR3: CASSEGGQWDYNEQFF; DNA: TGTGCCAGCTCCGAGGGGGGGCAGTGGGACTACAATGAGCAGTTCTTC
size: NA; length: 12; J: TRBJ2-7; D: NA; V: TRBV5-1; CDR3: CASSLPSYEQYF; DNA: TGCGCCAGCAGCTTACCAAGCTACGAGCAGTACTTC
size: many; length: 15; J: TRBJ2-3; D: TRBD1; V: TRBV5-6; CDR3: CASRTTGISADTQYF; DNA: TGTGCCAGCAGAACGACAGGGATCTCCGCAGATACGCAGTATTTT
size: NA; length: 17; J: TRBJ2-6; D: NA; V: TRBV5-1; CDR3: CASSLLAKSSGANVLTF; DNA: TGCGCCAGCAGCTTGCTGGCCAAAAGCTCTGGGGCCAACGTCCTGACTTTC
size: NA; length: 13; J: TRBJ1-1; D: NA; V: TRBV12-3/TRBV12-4; CDR3: CASSWLQDTEAFF; DNA: TGTGCCAGCAGTTGGCTGCAGGACACTGAAGCTTTCTTT
size: few; length: 14; J: TRBJ2-5; D: NA; V: TRBV5-1; CDR3: CASSFGTAGETQYF; DNA: TGCGCCAGCAGCTTCGGGACAGCGGGAGAGACCCAGTACTTC
size: many; length: 12; J: TRBJ2-5; D: NA; V: TRBV29-1; CDR3: CSVVSSKETQYF; DNA: TGCAGCGTTGTATCCAGCAAAGAGACCCAGTACTTC
size: few; length: 12; J: TRBJ2-1; D: NA; V: TRBV5-1; CDR3: CASSIQGYEQFF; DNA: TGCGCCAGCAGCATCCAGGGTTATGAGCAGTTCTTC
size: few; length: 15; J: TRBJ1-2; D: TRBD1; V: TRBV9; CDR3: CASSVASQGAKGYTF; DNA: TGTGCCAGCAGCGTAGCCTCACAGGGGGCGAAAGGCTACACCTTC
size: few; length: 15; J: TRBJ2-6; D: NA; V: TRBV28; CDR3: CAIGLGASGANVLTF; DNA: TGTGCCATCGGTCTGGGGGCCTCTGGGGCCAACGTCCTGACTTTC
size: NA; length: 14; J: TRBJ1-2; D: NA; V: TRBV4-3; CDR3: CASSQDNRIYGYTF; DNA: TGCGCCAGCAGCCAAGACAACAGGATCTATGGCTACACCTTC
size: few; length: 18; J: TRBJ1-5; D: TRBD1; V: TRBV5-6; CDR3: CASSLTGATPYSNQPQHF; DNA: TGTGCCAGCAGCCTGACAGGGGCTACCCCATATAGCAATCAGCCCCAGCATTTT
size: NA; length: 15; J: TRBJ1-1; D: TRBD1; V: TRBV4-2; CDR3: CASSRTGTGKTEAFF; DNA: TGTGCCAGCAGCCGGACCGGGACAGGGAAAACTGAAGCTTTCTTT
size: NA; length: 15; J: TRBJ2-2; D: NA; V: TRBV5-1; CDR3: CASSPRVENTGELFF; DNA: TGCGCCAGCAGCCCGAGGGTAGAGAACACCGGGGAGCTGTTTTTT
size: few; length: 16; J: TRBJ1-4; D: NA; V: TRBV7-9; CDR3: CASRAGDGPTNEKLFF; DNA: TGTGCCAGCAGGGCAGGGGACGGTCCAACTAATGAAAAACTGTTTTTT
size: few; length: 13; J: TRBJ1-5; D: NA; V: TRBV7-2; CDR3: CASAPIWDQPQHF; DNA: TGTGCCAGCGCCCCCATTTGGGATCAGCCCCAGCATTTT
size: medium-sized; length: 17; J: TRBJ2-4; D: TRBD2; V: TRBV29-1; CDR3: CSVEDPRRGEAKNIQYF; DNA: TGCAGCGTTGAAGATCCACGGCGGGGGGAGGCCAAAAACATTCAGTACTTC
size: NA; length: 14; J: TRBJ2-2; D: NA; V: TRBV5-1; CDR3: CASSLVGGTGELFF; DNA: TGCGCCAGCAGCTTGGTGGGGGGCACCGGGGAGCTGTTTTTT
size: many; length: 15; J: TRBJ2-3; D: TRBD2; V: TRBV3-1; CDR3: CASSQDWSGGATQYF; DNA: TGTGCCAGCAGCCAAGATTGGAGCGGGGGAGCTACGCAGTATTTT
size: NA; length: 14; J: TRBJ1-4; D: NA; V: TRBV20-1; CDR3: CSALEQSNNEKLFF; DNA: TGCAGTGCTCTTGAACAGAGTAATAATGAAAAACTGTTTTTT
size: NA; length: 11; J: TRBJ2-3; D: NA; V: TRBV6-6; CDR3: CASSYGDTQYF; DNA: TGTGCCAGCAGTTACGGAGATACGCAGTATTTT
size: many; length: 18; J: TRBJ2-4; D: TRBD2; V: TRBV27; CDR3: CASSKLAGGIIAKNIQYF; DNA: TGTGCCAGCAGTAAACTAGCGGGGGGCATAATAGCCAAAAACATTCAGTACTTC
size: many; length: 14; J: TRBJ2-3; D: NA; V: TRBV7-2; CDR3: CASSPRTTPGVQYF; DNA: TGTGCCAGCAGCCCCCGGACTACCCCGGGGGTGCAGTATTTT
size: few; length: 13; J: TRBJ1-1; D: NA; V: TRBV7-9; CDR3: CASSQEGASQAFF; DNA: TGTGCCAGCAGCCAAGAGGGAGCTTCTCAAGCTTTCTTT
size: NA; length: 15; J: TRBJ2-7; D: NA; V: TRBV5-4; CDR3: CASSLYFRGSYEQYF; DNA: TGTGCCAGCAGCTTGTATTTCAGGGGATCCTACGAGCAGTACTTC
size: large; length: 13; J: TRBJ2-5; D: NA; V: TRBV5-1; CDR3: CASSLEGQETQYF; DNA: TGTGCCAGCAGCTTAGAGGGCCAAGAGACCCAGTACTTC
size: NA; length: 14; J: TRBJ1-1; D: TRBD1; V: TRBV12-3/TRBV12-4; CDR3: CASSLLDRATEAFF; DNA: TGTGCCAGCAGTTTGTTAGACAGGGCCACTGAAGCTTTCTTT